Listed below are T cell receptor beta chains from one sample, sequenced in a study of blood T cell repertoires in COVID-19. Data came from immunoSEQ multiplex PCR; TCRdb stores just in-frame clones and leaves some out. Seen here are roughly 100,000 clones, about 81% observed once, and the top ten hold 3.5% to 5%. The sequencing input was peripheral blood. These receptors were taken from a man in his sixties with acute or convalescent COVID-19. The CDR3 runs from the conserved cysteine through the conserved F or W. Each record gives: CDR3 DNA, CDR3 protein, J gene, D gene, V gene. D genes are given only for firm matches.

CDR3 DNA: TGTGCCAGTAGTACCCACCAAGGGACAACTCCGGGCAATCAGCCCCAGCATTTT
CDR3 protein: CASSTHQGTTPGNQPQHF
J gene: TRBJ1-5
D gene: .
V gene: TRBV19

CDR3 DNA: TGTGCCAGCAGGCCCGGACAGGGGACCCCGAACACTGAAGCTTTCTTT
CDR3 protein: CASRPGQGTPNTEAFF
J gene: TRBJ1-1
D gene: TRBD1
V gene: TRBV2

CDR3 DNA: TGTGCCACCAGTGACGCTGACAGGAACACCGGGGAGCTGTTTTTT
CDR3 protein: CATSDADRNTGELFF
J gene: TRBJ2-2
D gene: .
V gene: TRBV24-1

CDR3 DNA: TGTGCCAGCAGCTTGACTAGCTTGGGGAATGAGCAGTTCTTC
CDR3 protein: CASSLTSLGNEQFF
J gene: TRBJ2-1
D gene: .
V gene: TRBV5-4

CDR3 DNA: TGTGCCAGCAGTTACGGGGGGTCGAGCGGCTACACCTTC
CDR3 protein: CASSYGGSSGYTF
J gene: TRBJ1-2
D gene: .
V gene: TRBV6-5

CDR3 DNA: TGCGCCAGCAGCCAAGGACAGGGGGCAACATATGGCTACACCTTC
CDR3 protein: CASSQGQGATYGYTF
J gene: TRBJ1-2
D gene: TRBD1
V gene: TRBV4-1

CDR3 DNA: TGTGCCAGTAGGGCGGCGGGGGGGTCCCAATCCTACGAGCAGTACTTC
CDR3 protein: CASRAAGGSQSYEQYF
J gene: TRBJ2-7
D gene: TRBD2
V gene: TRBV19

CDR3 DNA: TGCGCCAGGCCCGACAGGGAGAATACGCAGTATTTT
CDR3 protein: CARPDRENTQYF
J gene: TRBJ2-3
D gene: TRBD1
V gene: TRBV10-1

CDR3 DNA: TGTGCCAGCTCACCACCCGGGACTAGCGGGGGAATGGGGCAGTTCTTC
CDR3 protein: CASSPPGTSGGMGQFF
J gene: TRBJ2-1
D gene: TRBD2
V gene: TRBV18

CDR3 DNA: TGTGCCAGCAGCGCCTTCGTGCGATCCGAGCAGTTCTTC
CDR3 protein: CASSAFVRSEQFF
J gene: TRBJ2-1
D gene: .
V gene: TRBV27

CDR3 DNA: TGTGCCAGCAGCGGGGGAGGTTTGAGCTATGGCTACACCTTC
CDR3 protein: CASSGGGLSYGYTF
J gene: TRBJ1-2
D gene: .
V gene: TRBV6-5

CDR3 DNA: TGTGCCTGGAGTCCCCAACAGGCCCCCTATGGCTACACCTTC
CDR3 protein: CAWSPQQAPYGYTF
J gene: TRBJ1-2
D gene: .
V gene: TRBV30

CDR3 DNA: TGTGCCAGCAGCCAACTAACAGCGAACACTGAAGCTTTCTTT
CDR3 protein: CASSQLTANTEAFF
J gene: TRBJ1-1
D gene: .
V gene: TRBV3-1/TRBV3-2

CDR3 DNA: TGTGCCAGCAGCTTAGATCTAGCGGGAGGGCCCTTAAGCAATGAGCAGTTCTTC
CDR3 protein: CASSLDLAGGPLSNEQFF
J gene: TRBJ2-1
D gene: TRBD2
V gene: TRBV11-3

CDR3 DNA: TGTGCCAGCTCCCTCGTGGCGCAGGGGCGCGAAACTGAAGCTTTCTTT
CDR3 protein: CASSLVAQGRETEAFF
J gene: TRBJ1-1
D gene: .
V gene: TRBV18

CDR3 DNA: TGTGCCAGCAGTTTTAGGGTAGGACAGGGAAAAACAGCGGGGAGCACAGATACGCAGTATTTT
CDR3 protein: CASSFRVGQGKTAGSTDTQYF
J gene: TRBJ2-3
D gene: .
V gene: TRBV6-2/TRBV6-3

CDR3 DNA: TGTGCCACCAGCAGGCAGGGGGCGGGCGGCTACACCTTC
CDR3 protein: CATSRQGAGGYTF
J gene: TRBJ1-2
D gene: TRBD1
V gene: TRBV15

CDR3 DNA: TGTGCCAGCTTTAATAACAGGGGGGTCTTTGGGAACACTGAAGCTTTCTTT
CDR3 protein: CASFNNRGVFGNTEAFF
J gene: TRBJ1-1
D gene: TRBD1
V gene: TRBV18

CDR3 DNA: TGCAGCGGGACAACCACTAACTCCAAAAACATTCAGTACTTC
CDR3 protein: CSGTTTNSKNIQYF
J gene: TRBJ2-4
D gene: .
V gene: TRBV29-1

CDR3 DNA: TGTGCCACCAGCGCCCTTTGGAGAGACACTGAAGCTTTCTTT
CDR3 protein: CATSALWRDTEAFF
J gene: TRBJ1-1
D gene: .
V gene: TRBV15

CDR3 DNA: TGCAGCGTCTTACCTAGACAGTTAACGGCTTATGGCTACACCTTC
CDR3 protein: CSVLPRQLTAYGYTF
J gene: TRBJ1-2
D gene: .
V gene: TRBV29-1

CDR3 DNA: TGCGCCAGCAGTGAGTCAGGAGATAACTATGGCTACACCTTC
CDR3 protein: CASSESGDNYGYTF
J gene: TRBJ1-2
D gene: .
V gene: TRBV10-2

CDR3 DNA: TGTGCCAGCAGCTTAGCGGGAGCTAAAGTCGCCGATACGCAGTATTTT
CDR3 protein: CASSLAGAKVADTQYF
J gene: TRBJ2-3
D gene: .
V gene: TRBV7-2

CDR3 DNA: TGTGCCAGCAGTTACGATCCGGGTGGAAACACCGGGGAGCTGTTTTTT
CDR3 protein: CASSYDPGGNTGELFF
J gene: TRBJ2-2
D gene: .
V gene: TRBV6-5

CDR3 DNA: TGTGCCAGCAGCCAATCGACAGGGGGAGATACGCAGTATTTT
CDR3 protein: CASSQSTGGDTQYF
J gene: TRBJ2-3
D gene: TRBD1
V gene: TRBV3-1/TRBV3-2

CDR3 DNA: TGTGCCAGCAGTGCCGGGACAAACTATGGCTACACCTTC
CDR3 protein: CASSAGTNYGYTF
J gene: TRBJ1-2
D gene: .
V gene: TRBV28